These T cell receptor beta chains were read from a single sample in a study of response to subunit inactivated influenza vaccine. TCRdb independently ran MiXCR on the RT-PCR reads; one entry per CDR3 protein. Here the sample spans 610,000 or so distinct CDR3 sequences, around 15% being singletons. The sequencing here drew on PBMCs from blood, taken roughly 12 days after vaccination. The receptor set was obtained from a man aged 50-59 years who received an inactivated influenza vaccine. Each CDR3 is given with its conserved first and last residue. Each record gives: J gene, CDR3 length, D gene, clone size, V gene, CDR3 protein, CDR3 DNA. D genes are given only for firm matches. Size is omitted from some rows. Given values are once, few, many or a class for expanded clones.

TRBJ2-1	15	TRBD2	few	TRBV7-9	CASSKSGGDYNEQFF	TGTGCCAGCAGCAAGAGCGGGGGGGATTACAATGAGCAGTTCTTC
TRBJ2-3	15	NA	many	TRBV7-6	CASSLVGSRADTQYF	TGTGCCAGCAGCTTAGTAGGGTCACGGGCAGATACGCAGTATTTT
TRBJ1-1	12	NA	NA	TRBV16	CASSQSPAEAFF	TGTGCCAGCAGCCAATCACCTGCTGAAGCTTTCTTT
TRBJ1-2	14	NA	few	TRBV24-1	CATSAEQFNYGYTF	TGTGCCACCAGTGCCGAACAGTTTAACTATGGCTACACCTTC
TRBJ2-1	15	NA	few	TRBV7-9	CASSRRDSTYNEQFF	TGTGCCAGCAGCCGCCGGGACTCAACCTACAATGAGCAGTTCTTC
TRBJ2-1	14	NA	NA	TRBV29-1	CSVAQGGSYNEQFF	TGCAGCGTGGCCCAGGGGGGATCCTACAATGAGCAGTTCTTC
TRBJ2-7	15	NA	NA	TRBV28	CASSLRRGIYDEQYF	TGTGCCAGCAGTTTAAGGAGGGGCATTTACGACGAGCAGTACTTC
TRBJ1-1	13	TRBD1	few	TRBV18	CASSQDRAVEAFF	TGTGCCAGCTCTCAAGACAGGGCGGTTGAAGCTTTCTTT
TRBJ2-7	16	TRBD2	few	TRBV4-2	CASSQDLSGVSYEQYF	TGTGCCAGCAGCCAAGATCTTAGCGGGGTATCCTACGAGCAGTACTTC
TRBJ2-5	17	NA	few	TRBV14	CASSPIQEAGRSGTQYF	TGTGCCAGCAGCCCTATACAAGAAGCGGGTAGAAGCGGGACCCAGTACTTC
TRBJ2-1	16	TRBD2	NA	TRBV12-3/TRBV12-4	CASSRPGVAGNNEQFF	TGTGCCAGCAGCCGCCCTGGGGTAGCGGGCAACAATGAGCAGTTCTTC
TRBJ2-6	17	TRBD2	few	TRBV20-1	CSASSGLAGAGANVLTF	TGCAGTGCTAGTAGTGGACTAGCGGGTGCTGGGGCCAACGTCCTGACTTTC
TRBJ1-5	15	NA	few	TRBV7-9	CASSGDSYSNQPQHF	TGTGCCAGCAGCGGAGACAGCTATAGCAATCAGCCCCAGCATTTT
TRBJ2-7	15	NA	few	TRBV5-6	CASSLGPAGGYEQYF	TGTGCCAGCAGCTTGGGTCCAGCGGGCGGCTACGAGCAGTACTTC
TRBJ1-2	14	TRBD1	NA	TRBV5-1	CASSVTGGNYGYTF	TGCGCCAGCAGCGTGACAGGGGGTAACTATGGCTACACCTTC
TRBJ2-5	11	NA	NA	TRBV28	CASGRVETQYF	TGTGCCAGCGGGCGGGTGGAGACCCAGTACTTC
TRBJ2-1	14	NA	NA	TRBV10-3	CAIRSGTTNNEQFF	TGTGCCATCAGGTCGGGTACCACTAACAATGAGCAGTTCTTC
TRBJ1-3	20	TRBD1	many	TRBV11-3	CASSYPGQGPRRSSGNTIYF	TGTGCCAGCAGCTACCCGGGACAGGGGCCGAGAAGAAGCTCTGGAAACACCATATATTTT
TRBJ2-2	14	NA	NA	TRBV20-1	CSARDVGVAGELFF	TGCAGTGCTAGAGATGTAGGGGTTGCCGGGGAGCTGTTTTTT
TRBJ1-5	15	NA	NA	TRBV2	CASSGALYSNQPQHF	TGTGCCAGCAGTGGAGCGTTATATAGCAATCAGCCCCAGCATTTT
TRBJ2-5	15	TRBD1	few	TRBV6-5	CASSYSTGARETQYF	TGTGCCAGCAGTTACTCGACAGGGGCCCGGGAGACCCAGTACTTC
TRBJ1-2	14	TRBD1	NA	TRBV12-3/TRBV12-4	CASSAGQGAIGYTF	TGTGCCAGCAGTGCTGGACAGGGGGCGATTGGCTACACCTTC
TRBJ1-4	15	TRBD1	few	TRBV12-3/TRBV12-4	CASSRTGTGFEKLFF	TGTGCCAGCAGTAGAACCGGGACAGGGTTTGAAAAACTGTTTTTT
TRBJ1-3	17	NA	many	TRBV21-1	CASSKQRTGGGKNTIYF	TGTGCCAGCAGCAAACAACGGACAGGGGGCGGTAAAAACACCATATATTTT
TRBJ2-1	16	TRBD2	few	TRBV7-9	CASSLGGGRIYNEQFF	TGTGCCAGCAGCTTAGGTGGCGGGAGGATATACAATGAGCAGTTCTTC
TRBJ2-5	17	TRBD2	NA	TRBV5-1	CASSLALSGGRQETQYF	TGCGCCAGCAGCTTGGCTCTTAGCGGGGGCCGCCAAGAGACCCAGTACTTC
TRBJ2-3	11	NA	few	TRBV20-1	CSARVDSRPVF	TGCAGTGCTAGAGTGGACAGTCGCCCTGTATTT
TRBJ1-4	13	NA	NA	TRBV29-1	CSVDGGSNEKLFF	TGCAGCGTTGATGGGGGTTCTAATGAAAAACTGTTTTTT
TRBJ1-1	14	NA	NA	TRBV9	CASSVAQGGTEAFF	TGTGCCAGCAGCGTAGCCCAGGGTGGCACTGAAGCTTTCTTT
TRBJ1-4	18	TRBD1	few	TRBV4-3	CASSQDLHRGEANEKLFF	TGCGCCAGCAGCCAAGATCTCCACAGGGGGGAGGCTAATGAAAAACTGTTTTTT
TRBJ1-1	14	NA	many	TRBV28	CASSSPGQNTEAFF	TGTGCCAGCAGTTCCCCGGGACAGAACACTGAAGCTTTCTTT
TRBJ2-2	16	NA	NA	TRBV6-5	CASSSQGGPGTGELFF	TGTGCCAGCAGTTCCCAAGGAGGCCCGGGTACCGGGGAGCTGTTTTTT
TRBJ1-1	13	NA	few	TRBV6-2/TRBV6-3	CASSYYKNTEAFF	TGTGCCAGCAGTTACTACAAAAACACTGAAGCTTTCTTT
TRBJ2-1	17	NA	few	TRBV7-8	CASSLKFYRGAYNEQFF	TGTGCCAGCAGCTTAAAGTTTTACCGGGGCGCTTACAATGAGCAGTTCTTC
TRBJ2-2	14	NA	NA	TRBV6-5	CASCSSLNTGELFF	TGTGCCAGCTGTTCTAGTCTTAACACCGGGGAGCTGTTTTTT
TRBJ2-3	23	TRBD2	NA	TRBV4-2	CASSQALMTGTSGAIGGTDTQYF	TGTGCCAGCAGCCAAGCCCTTATGACCGGGACTAGCGGGGCGATAGGTGGCACAGATACGCAGTATTTT
TRBJ1-3	17	NA	NA	TRBV9	CASSPLTQGLSGNTIYF	TGTGCCAGCAGCCCACTAACCCAGGGCCTCTCTGGAAACACCATATATTTT
TRBJ2-2	17	TRBD2	few	TRBV29-1	CSVSSGLAGAYTGELFF	TGCAGCGTATCTTCTGGACTAGCGGGAGCTTACACCGGGGAGCTGTTTTTT
TRBJ2-7	15	NA	NA	TRBV7-8	CASSLIGGKSYEQYF	TGTGCCAGCAGCTTAATTGGGGGAAAATCCTACGAGCAGTACTTC
TRBJ1-2	15	NA	few	TRBV6-1	CASSPPGRESLGYTF	TGTGCCAGCAGCCCACCGGGACGGGAGAGTCTAGGCTACACCTTC
TRBJ2-3	15	NA	few	TRBV24-1	CATSEPAFPTDTQYF	TGTGCCACCAGTGAACCAGCGTTTCCGACAGATACGCAGTATTTT
TRBJ2-5	15	TRBD1	few	TRBV5-1	CASTAMAGGRETQYF	TGCGCCAGCACAGCCATGGCAGGGGGACGAGAGACCCAGTACTTC
TRBJ1-3	16	NA	few	TRBV28	CASTVSGGISGNTIYF	TGTGCCAGCACTGTCTCCGGCGGTATCTCTGGAAACACCATATATTTT
TRBJ1-2	13	NA	few	TRBV10-1	CASSALGDYGYTF	TGCGCCAGCAGTGCGTTAGGGGACTATGGCTACACCTTC
TRBJ2-6	13	TRBD2	NA	TRBV5-6	CASSRGEANVLTF	TGTGCCAGCAGTCGGGGGGAGGCCAACGTCCTGACTTTC
TRBJ2-1	16	TRBD1	NA	TRBV6-2/TRBV6-3	CASSADRTGVYNEQFF	TGTGCCAGCAGTGCCGATAGGACAGGGGTCTACAATGAGCAGTTCTTC
TRBJ2-5	14	NA	NA	TRBV29-1	CSVGSGHPQETQYF	TGCAGCGTTGGTTCCGGACACCCCCAAGAGACCCAGTACTTC